Listed below are T cell receptor beta chains from one sample, sequenced in a study of human T cells and chemical hapten exposure. TCRdb ran MiXCR on the RACE reads and lists one entry per CDR3 protein. The data show 50,000 to 75,000 distinct CDR3 sequences, 9.5% to 11% seen once. The source material was whole blood, sampled in connection with sensitization to the hapten diphenylcyclopropenone (DPC). These receptors were taken from a woman aged 25-40 years with alopecia areata. Some clones in this sample may be carry-over from other donors' samples. Each CDR3 is given with its conserved first and last residue. D genes are given only for firm matches. Rows may omit the clone size; those that give it use once, few, many or a size class.

D gene | CDR3 length | J gene | clone size | V gene | CDR3 DNA | CDR3 protein
TRBD2 | 14 | TRBJ2-7 | NA | TRBV29-1 | TGCAGCGTTTCCGGGACTGGCGGGAGTTACGAGCAGTACTTC | CSVSGTGGSYEQYF
NA | 14 | TRBJ1-4 | many | TRBV7-9 | TGTGCCAGCAGCTTAGACGGGGGCAGTGAAAAACTGTTTTTT | CASSLDGGSEKLFF
NA | 14 | TRBJ2-3 | NA | TRBV19 | TGTGCCAGTAGTATCGCTCCTAGTACGGATACGCAGTATTTT | CASSIAPSTDTQYF
NA | 14 | TRBJ2-5 | many | TRBV18 | TGTGCCAGCTCACTGTCGGGGAGTAGAGAGACCCAGTACTTC | CASSLSGSRETQYF
NA | 14 | TRBJ2-1 | few | TRBV12-3/TRBV12-4 | TGTGCCAGCAGCTTCACAGGACCCCGCAATGAGCAGTTCTTC | CASSFTGPRNEQFF
NA | 16 | TRBJ1-1 | many | TRBV6-5 | TGTGCCAGCAGTGGGGCCGGGACGTACATGAACACTGAAGCTTTCTTT | CASSGAGTYMNTEAFF
NA | 15 | TRBJ1-2 | few | TRBV7-8 | TGTGCCAGCAGCGACAAAGGAAAAGGACCCTATGGCTACACCTTC | CASSDKGKGPYGYTF
TRBD1 | 13 | TRBJ2-7 | NA | TRBV29-1 | TGCAGCGTTGGGCAGGGGGCAGGCTACGAGCAGTACTTC | CSVGQGAGYEQYF
NA | 14 | TRBJ2-7 | NA | TRBV27 | TGTGCCAGCAGTTCCTATGAACCCCCCTACGAGCAGTACTTC | CASSSYEPPYEQYF
TRBD1 | 17 | TRBJ1-6 | NA | TRBV3-1 | TGTGCCAGCAGCCAGCGGACAGGGGGCTCCTATAATTCACCCCTCCACTTT | CASSQRTGGSYNSPLHF
TRBD1 | 16 | TRBJ1-6 | many | TRBV7-3 | TGTGCCAGCAGCTTACAGGGGGCGCGGGCGAATTCACCCCTCCACTTT | CASSLQGARANSPLHF
NA | 14 | TRBJ1-5 | few | TRBV20-1 | TGCAGTGCTAGAGTAGGGGATAGCAATCAGCCCCAGCATTTT | CSARVGDSNQPQHF
NA | 14 | TRBJ2-3 | many | TRBV28 | TGTGCCAGCACCCGTACCTCAAGCACAGATACGCAGTATTTT | CASTRTSSTDTQYF
NA | 14 | TRBJ2-7 | many | TRBV18 | TGTGCCAGCTCACAAGGGACTGGGGACTACGAGCAGTACTTC | CASSQGTGDYEQYF
NA | 14 | TRBJ1-6 | NA | TRBV7-2 | TGTGCCAGCAGCTTATACGGGCTTGATTCACCCCTCCACTTT | CASSLYGLDSPLHF
NA | 14 | TRBJ2-2 | many | TRBV10-3 | TGTGCCATCATGCCCAGCTTGGACACCGGGGAGCTGTTTTTT | CAIMPSLDTGELFF
TRBD1 | 14 | TRBJ1-2 | few | TRBV6-1 | TGTGCCAGCAGTGTCGGACAGGGTAGTCGTGGCTACACCTTC | CASSVGQGSRGYTF
NA | 15 | TRBJ2-1 | few | TRBV7-2 | TGTGCCAGCAGCCCACCCACAGCGCTGGTGGATGAGCAGTTCTTC | CASSPPTALVDEQFF
TRBD1 | 13 | TRBJ1-2 | few | TRBV29-1 | TGCAGCGTTGAGGACAGGGGCTCTCTTGGCTACACCTTC | CSVEDRGSLGYTF
TRBD1 | 16 | TRBJ1-4 | many | TRBV7-6 | TGTGCCAGCAGCCCCAGACAGGGAAGATTTAATGAAAAACTGTTTTTT | CASSPRQGRFNEKLFF
TRBD1 | 11 | TRBJ1-1 | NA | TRBV20-1 | TGCAGTGCTAGGGGACAGGCTGAAGCTTTCTTT | CSARGQAEAFF
TRBD2 | 16 | TRBJ2-5 | few | TRBV7-8 | TGTGCCAGCAGCACCGGACTAGCGGGAGTCCAAGAGACCCAGTACTTC | CASSTGLAGVQETQYF
NA | 16 | TRBJ1-3 | NA | TRBV30 | TGTGCCTGGAGTCAAGGACTGGCAAGCTCTGGAAACACCATATATTTT | CAWSQGLASSGNTIYF
TRBD1 | 15 | TRBJ2-7 | NA | TRBV6-1 | TGTGCCAGCACCAGAAAGGACAGGAGCTCCTACGAGCAGTACTTC | CASTRKDRSSYEQYF
NA | 14 | TRBJ1-1 | few | TRBV6-5 | TGTGCCAGCAGTGGACTAGGACAGAACACTGAAGCTTTCTTT | CASSGLGQNTEAFF
NA | 15 | TRBJ2-7 | many | TRBV11-2 | TGTGCCAGCAGCTTGTCACAGGGCGGGACGTTCGAGCAGTACTTC | CASSLSQGGTFEQYF
NA | 14 | TRBJ1-6 | NA | TRBV6-2/TRBV6-3 | TGTGCCAGCAGTCGGACAGATTATAATTCACCCCTCCACTTT | CASSRTDYNSPLHF
NA | 13 | TRBJ1-4 | few | TRBV7-9 | TGTGCCAGCAGCTCACAGGGAGGAGAAAAACTGTTTTTT | CASSSQGGEKLFF
TRBD1 | 16 | TRBJ2-1 | many | TRBV3-1 | TGTGCCAGCAGCCAAGTAGCCGGGACAGGGGCTAATGAGCAGTTCTTC | CASSQVAGTGANEQFF
NA | 14 | TRBJ1-4 | NA | TRBV7-6 | TGTGCCAGCAGCTTAGGAGGGGGGAAGGAAAAACTGTTTTTT | CASSLGGGKEKLFF
NA | 11 | TRBJ2-3 | few | TRBV7-9 | TGTGCCAGCAGCTTATTAGATACGCAGTATTTT | CASSLLDTQYF
TRBD2 | 19 | TRBJ2-1 | many | TRBV7-6 | TGTGCCAGCAGCCCCTCCGGAAATAGCGGGAGGCCCCTCTACAATGAGCAGTTCTTC | CASSPSGNSGRPLYNEQFF
NA | 15 | TRBJ2-3 | many | TRBV29-1 | TGCAGCGTCGTAGCCTTCGCGGCTAGCACAGATACGCAGTATTTT | CSVVAFAASTDTQYF
NA | 15 | TRBJ2-5 | NA | TRBV5-1 | TGCGCCAGCAGCACCTCGGGGGGCCCCGGGGAGACCCAGTACTTC | CASSTSGGPGETQYF
TRBD2 | 19 | TRBJ2-2 | many | TRBV4-3 | TGCGCCAGCAGCCAAGAGTTGCTTCGTGGCGGGGGGAACACCGGGGAGCTGTTTTTT | CASSQELLRGGGNTGELFF
NA | 13 | TRBJ2-7 | NA | TRBV20-1 | TGCAGTGCTAGAGATTCGGGGATGGGCGAGCAGTACTTC | CSARDSGMGEQYF
NA | 13 | TRBJ1-5 | many | TRBV10-2 | TGCGCCAGCAGTGAATGGTTGAATCAGCCCCAGCATTTT | CASSEWLNQPQHF
NA | 14 | TRBJ1-2 | NA | TRBV28 | TGTGCCAGCAGCGTGGTAGGGGATAACTATGGCTACACCTTC | CASSVVGDNYGYTF
NA | 16 | TRBJ2-3 | NA | TRBV7-2 | TGTGCCAGCAGCCGTAGCGGAGTGTCTAGCACAGATACGCAGTATTTT | CASSRSGVSSTDTQYF
NA | 13 | TRBJ2-1 | few | TRBV12-3/TRBV12-4 | TGTGCCAGCAGCCTCCTCCTTCCCAATGAGCAGTTCTTC | CASSLLLPNEQFF
NA | 12 | TRBJ2-7 | NA | TRBV7-2 | TGTGCCAGCAGCCCGACGGGGCTCGAGCAGTACTTC | CASSPTGLEQYF
NA | 12 | TRBJ2-2 | NA | TRBV7-2 | TGTGCCAGCAGCCCCCCGATCCGGGAGCTGTTTTTT | CASSPPIRELFF
NA | 14 | TRBJ1-5 | few | TRBV20-1 | TGCAGTGCTACCCTCGGTAGGGGCAATCAGCCCCAGCATTTT | CSATLGRGNQPQHF
TRBD1 | 14 | TRBJ2-7 | NA | TRBV3-1 | TGTGCCAGCAGCCCCCGACAGGGCAACGACGAGCAGTACTTC | CASSPRQGNDEQYF